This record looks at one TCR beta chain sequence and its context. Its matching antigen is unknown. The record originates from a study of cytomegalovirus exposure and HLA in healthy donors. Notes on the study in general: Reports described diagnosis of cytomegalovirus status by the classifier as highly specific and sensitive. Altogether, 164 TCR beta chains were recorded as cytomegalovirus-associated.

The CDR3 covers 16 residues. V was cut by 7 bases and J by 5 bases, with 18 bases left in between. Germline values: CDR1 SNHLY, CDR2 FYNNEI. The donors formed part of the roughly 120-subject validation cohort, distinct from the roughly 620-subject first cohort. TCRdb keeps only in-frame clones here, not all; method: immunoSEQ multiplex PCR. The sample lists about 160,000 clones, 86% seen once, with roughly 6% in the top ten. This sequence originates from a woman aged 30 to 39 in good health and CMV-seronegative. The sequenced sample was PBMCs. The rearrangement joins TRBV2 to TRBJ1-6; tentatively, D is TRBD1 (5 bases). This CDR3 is CASTGRTLANNSPLHF. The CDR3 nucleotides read TGTGCCAGCACGGGAAGGACACTGGCTAATAATTCACCCCTCCACTTT. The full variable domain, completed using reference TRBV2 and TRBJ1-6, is EPEVTQTPSHQVTQMGQEVILRCVPISNHLYFYWYRQILGQKVEFLVSFYNNEISEKSEIFDDQFSVERPDGSNFTLKIRSTKLEDSAMYFCASTGRTLANNSPLHFGNGTRLTVT.